This TCR beta chain was identified during a study of T cell changes during pregnancy in multiple sclerosis. TCRdb's copy holds only in-frame clones and misses some; the assay was immunoSEQ multiplex PCR. Of around 35,000 clones in the sample, over 90% were seen once. Germline CDR1 is SGDLS and CDR2 is YYNGEE. V lost 0 bases and J lost 2, with 8 bases in between. There are 14 residues in the CDR3. The sequencing used CD4+ T cells from peripheral blood mononuclear cells, collected in the third trimester of pregnancy. This receptor was taken from a female donor in good health, enrolled as a control in a pregnancy study. The chain has TRBV9 and TRBJ1-2; a possible D gene is TRBD1 (5 bases). CDR3 nucleotides: TGTGCCAGCAGCGTAGGGGGGGGAAACTATGGCTACACCTTC. Translation gives CASSVGGGNYGYTF.